This passage covers 11 T cell receptor beta chains from one sample sequenced in a study of memory CD4+ T cells and cytomegalovirus serostatus. Data came from immunoSEQ multiplex PCR; TCRdb stores just in-frame clones and leaves some out. Here the sample spans approximately 50,000 clones, over 65% being singletons. Single viable CD3+CD4+CD8-CD45RO+ cells were sorted as the memory CD4+ T cells. The sequenced sample consisted of memory CD4+ T cells from blood. Receptors were obtained from an adult in good health and CMV-seropositive.

This rearrangement joins TRBV7-9 to TRBJ2-2; possible D gene TRBD2, 6 bases. Trimming took 8 bases from V and 0 from J, leaving 19 bases between them. Germline V gives CDR1 SEHNR, CDR2 FQNEAQ (reference sequence). This CDR3 spans 17 amino acids. The CDR3 coding sequence is TGTGCCAGCGGCGCGGCGACAAGCGGGCCGAACACCGGGGAGCTGTTTTTT. Its translation: CASGAATSGPNTGELFF.

This chain connects TRBV14 to TRBJ1-4; D not certain. V was shortened by 1 base and J by 10 bases, with 7 bases between the two germline ends. Germline CDR1 is SGHDN and CDR2 is FVKESK. This CDR3 is 12 amino acids long. DNA of the CDR3: TGTGCCAGCAGCCAAGTGGGCGCAAAACTGTTTTTT. Its protein product is CASSQVGAKLFF.

The V call is TRBV14, the J call TRBJ2-1; D is unclear. There are 14 residues in the CDR3. V was trimmed by 0 bases and J by 9 bases, leaving 12 bases between them. In germline, CDR1 is SGHDN, CDR2 FVKESK. The CDR3 DNA reads TGTGCCAGCAGCCAAGATCCGGTAAGCGCTGAGCAGTTCTTC. Protein product: CASSQDPVSAEQFF.

V gene TRBV2 combines with J gene TRBJ1-5; 9 bases align to TRBD1. The CDR3 runs to 14 residues. The trim removed 5 bases at V and 6 bases at J, leaving 5 bases unmatched. Germline lookup yields CDR1 SNHLY and CDR2 FYNNEI. As DNA, the CDR3 is TGTGCCAGCAGTCAACAGGGGGCAGGTCAGCCCCAGCATTTT. Translated: CASSQQGAGQPQHF.

This sequence joins TRBV28 and TRBJ1-1; D may be TRBD1 (6 bases). CDR1 is MDHEN, CDR2 SYDVKM, per germline. There are 15 residues in the CDR3. The V and J ends lost 8 bases and 2 bases respectively, with 18 bases between them. The CDR3 sequence: CASALRGATNTEAFF. As DNA, the CDR3 is TGTGCCAGCGCCCTGAGGGGGGCCACCAACACTGAAGCTTTCTTT.

This chain joins TRBV5-4 and TRBJ2-7; TRBD1 aligns across 10 bases. Germline-derived CDR1 and CDR2 are SGHNT and YYREEE (reference sequence). The V and J ends lost 4 bases and 5 bases, in that order; junction bases with no gene match: 9. The CDR3 sequence is 15 residues long. The CDR3 DNA reads as TGTGCCAGCAGCCCCGACAGGGGGCGTTTCCACGAGCAGTACTTC. Its translation is CASSPDRGRFHEQYF. Based on the CDR3 plus reference TRBV5-4 and TRBJ2-7, the full variable domain is ETGVTQSPTHLIKTRGQQVTLRCSSQSGHNTVSWYQQALGQGPQFIFQYYREEENGRGNFPPRFSGLQFPNYSSELNVNALELDDSALYLCASSPDRGRFHEQYFGPGTRLTVT.

V gene TRBV6-5 combines with J gene TRBJ2-6; D gene ambiguous. Germline V gives CDR1 MNHEY, CDR2 SVGAGI. This CDR3 has 15 residues. Trimming removed 2 bases from V and 4 bases from J, with 9 bases in between. The CDR3 protein is CASSYLSVGANVLTF. The CDR3 DNA sequence: TGTGCCAGCAGTTACCTCTCGGTGGGGGCCAACGTCCTGACTTTC.

This chain joins TRBV9 and TRBJ1-5; perhaps TRBD1 as D (5 bases). Trimming pared 4 bases from V and 3 bases from J, leaving 17 bases between. This CDR3 is built from 16 residues. Germline lookup yields CDR1 SGDLS and CDR2 YYNGEE. CDR3 protein: CASSLEQVYLNQPQHF. The DNA for the CDR3 is TGTGCCAGCAGCCTTGAACAGGTTTACCTCAATCAGCCCCAGCATTTT. Complete variable domain (other parts from reference TRBV9 and TRBJ1-5): DSGVTQTPKHLITATGQRVTLRCSPRSGDLSVYWYQQSLDQGLQFLIQYYNGEERAKGNILERFSAQQFPDLHSELNLSSLELGDSALYFCASSLEQVYLNQPQHFGDGTRLSIL.

This rearrangement joins TRBV2 to TRBJ1-3; 9 nucleotides align to TRBD1. This CDR3 region has 15 residues. Germline values: CDR1 SNHLY, CDR2 FYNNEI. The trim removed 5 bases at V and 4 bases at J, leaving 6 bases unmatched. The CDR3 spells CASSPRTGVGNTIYF. The CDR3 region has the DNA TGTGCCAGCAGTCCCCGGACAGGGGTCGGAAACACCATATATTTT.

J is TRBJ1-3 and V is TRBV19; D is unclear. V lost 7 bases and J lost 4, with 8 bases in between. Germline V gives CDR1 LNHDA, CDR2 SQIVND (reference sequence). The CDR3 totals 12 residues. The CDR3 spells CASTSYGNTIYF. The CDR3 DNA reads TGTGCCAGTACCTCGTACGGAAACACCATATATTTT.

This clone occurred a few times. The genes are TRBV4-1 and TRBJ2-4; 8 bases are shared with TRBD1. The CDR3 is 17 amino acids. Germline V gives CDR1 MGHRA, CDR2 YSYEKL. Trimming at V came to 1 base and at J to 2 bases, leaving 7 bases not matched to a gene. The CDR3 DNA reads TGCGCCAGCAGCCAAGTCGACAGGGGTGTAACCAAAAACATTCAGTACTTC. This codes for CASSQVDRGVTKNIQYF.